Presented here are 21 T cell receptor beta chains from one specimen sequenced in a study of T cells in women clearing cervical HPV infection. Produced via immunoSEQ multiplex PCR; TCRdb's table is partial and in-frame only. This sample's table reports under 40,000 clones. The sequencing input was blood buffy coat. The receptor source for this set is a woman between 18 and 69 years old with a cervical HPV16 infection that either progressed to CIN3+ or cleared (not recorded which).

Remarks on this clone: Read sequence stops 3 residues before the CDR3 end, and the germline J gene provides the missing end. The chain carries TRBV18 and TRBJ2-7, with D possibly being TRBD2 (6 bases). The CDR3 totals 12 residues. CDR1 is KGHSH, CDR2 LQKENI, per germline. Trimming left V 3 bases short and J 5 bases short, with 8 bases between. The CDR3 DNA, read in part, is TGTGCCAGCTCACCCGGAGGGGACGAG. Translated, it gives CASSPGGDE. The complete CDR3 protein is CASSPGGDEQYF. Together with reference TRBV18 and TRBJ2-7, the CDR3 gives the full variable domain: NAGVMQNPRHLVRRRGQEARLRCSPMKGHSHVYWYRQLPEEGLKFMVYLQKENIIDESGMPKERFSAEFPKEGPSILRIQQVVRGDSAAYFCASSPGGDEQYFGPGTRLTVT.

With regard to this clone: The CDR3 end falls 3 residues outside the read, so it is completed with the germline J gene. V and J are TRBV19 and TRBJ1-5; TRBD1 is a possible D gene (5 bases). Germline V gene sequence: CDR1 LNHDA, CDR2 SQIVND (reference sequence). V was cut by 10 bases and J by 6 bases, with 16 bases left in between. This CDR3 has 13 residues. CDR3 DNA (partial): TGTGCCAACGGGGCCGGGGGGGGTCAGCCC. As protein: CANGAGGGQP. The whole CDR3 protein is CANGAGGGQPQHF.

Concerning this clone: The read ends 3 residues shy of where the CDR3 ends; the end is completed using the germline J gene. J is TRBJ1-3 and V is TRBV9, with D maybe TRBD1 (5 bases). Germline CDR1 reads SGDLS; CDR2 reads YYNGEE. This CDR3 spans 16 amino acids. V shed 0 bases and J shed 4 bases, with 14 bases lying between them. The sequenced CDR3 bases are TGTGCCAGCAGCGTAGAAAGACAGTTGGTCGGAAACACC. Translated: CASSVERQLVGNT. In full, the CDR3 reads CASSVERQLVGNTIYF.

As for this clone: The read terminates 3 residues before the CDR3 end, so the remaining end is supplied by the germline J gene. This chain links TRBV20-1 with TRBJ2-3, with 16 bases aligning to TRBD2. In germline, CDR1 is DFQATT, CDR2 SNEGSKA (reference sequence). The CDR3 sequence is 16 residues long. The J segment lost 4 bases and the V segment lost 4 bases, leaving 5 bases of the junction unmatched. The sequenced CDR3 bases are TGCAGTGCTACCGGGACTAGCGGGAGGGCGGCAGATACG. Translation gives CSATGTSGRAADT. From start to end, the CDR3 is CSATGTSGRAADTQYF.

A remark on this clone: The read is 3 residues too short to cover the CDR3 end, so that end is filled in from the germline J gene. The chain recombines TRBV6-2 or TRBV6-3 with TRBJ2-3; 9 bases line up with TRBD1. This CDR3 is 13 amino acids long. CDR1 MNHEY and CDR2 SVGEGT come from the germline V gene. The DNA read from the CDR3 is TGTGCCAGCAGGGGGACAGGGAGCCAGCCG. It codes for CASRGTGSQP. The CDR3 in full is CASRGTGSQPQYF.

A word on this clone: The CDR3 end is not reached by the read, which stops 3 residues before it; the germline J gene fills it in. The chain combines TRBV7-9 with TRBJ2-2; TRBD1 matches 7 bases. CDR1 is SEHNR, CDR2 FQNEAQ, per germline (reference sequence). The CDR3 covers 15 residues. With V trimmed by 1 base and J by 7 bases, 6 bases remained unmatched. CDR3 loop: CASSLGQGNGGELFF. CDR3 DNA, as far as it was read: TGTGCCAGCAGCTTAGGACAGGGAAACGGCGGGGAG.

Note on this clone: The observed sequence ends 3 residues before the CDR3 terminus, with the missing tail filled in from the germline J gene. The chain joins TRBV20-1 to TRBJ2-3, with D possibly being TRBD1 or TRBD2 (5 bases each). Germline CDR1 is DFQATT and CDR2 is SNEGSKA (reference sequence). There are 11 residues in the CDR3. The DNA read from the CDR3 is TGCAGTGCCAGTCGAGGGGAGCCG. Translated: CSASRGEP. The whole CDR3 is CSASRGEPQYF.

As for this clone: The read halts 3 residues ahead of the CDR3 end, with the missing end drawn from the germline J gene. This sample also contains other DNA sequences that code for the same CDR3. This chain links TRBV30 with TRBJ1-4; 9 nucleotides agree with TRBD1. CDR3 length: 14 amino acids. With V trimmed by 3 bases and J by 8 bases, 7 bases remained unmatched. Germline loops: CDR1 GTSNPN, CDR2 SVGIG (reference sequence). CDR3 DNA, as far as it was read: TGTGCCTGGAGAGAACAGGGGGCCCGAGAAAAA. It is translated as CAWREQGAREK. The whole CDR3 protein reads CAWREQGAREKLFF.

A remark on this clone: The read halts 3 residues ahead of the CDR3 end, with the missing end drawn from the germline J gene. V gene TRBV7-2 combines with J gene TRBJ1-2; possible D gene TRBD1, 5 bases. CDR1 SGHTA and CDR2 FQGNSA come from the germline V gene. The CDR3 is made up of 13 amino acids. CDR3 DNA, as far as it was read: TGTGCCAGCAGCTTAGGGGGGGTATGGGGC. It translates to CASSLGGVWG. The whole CDR3 is CASSLGGVWGYTF.

As concerns this clone: The read gets to within 3 residues of the CDR3 end, and the germline J gene fills in the rest. The chain has TRBV11-3 and TRBJ2-1; D is unresolved. The length of the CDR3 is 13 residues. V was trimmed by 3 bases and J by 9 bases, leaving 12 bases between them. CDR1 SGHNT and CDR2 YENEEA come from the germline V gene. CDR3 bases read: TGTGCCAGCAGCTTTAATGCGCTAGGTGAG. It is translated as CASSFNALGE. The full CDR3 protein is CASSFNALGEQFF.

The CDR3 region is CSARDFSRDSLYGYTF. Partial CDR3 DNA: TGCAGTGCTAGAGATTTTAGTCGGGACAGCCTGTATGGC. The chain employs TRBV20-1 and TRBJ1-2, with TRBD1 identical over 7 bases. The read ends 3 residues before the CDR3 terminus; that terminus is restored from the germline J gene. Trimming at V came to 0 bases and at J to 5 bases, leaving 12 bases not matched to a gene. The germline gives CDR1 DFQATT, CDR2 SNEGSKA (reference sequence). This CDR3 contains 16 residues.

Comment on this clone: The CDR3 extends 3 residues past the end of the read, so its final part is completed from the germline J gene. V is TRBV5-5 and J is TRBJ1-2; TRBD1 aligns across 7 bases. Germline V gene sequence: CDR1 SGHKS, CDR2 YYEKEE (reference sequence). The CDR3 runs 15 residues. The CDR3: CASSLQVRGTYDYTF. The sequenced CDR3 bases are TGTGCCAGCAGCTTGCAGGTCAGGGGGACCTACGAC.

Concerning this clone: Read data end 3 residues before the CDR3 end; the end is taken from the germline J gene. The genes are TRBV11-2 and TRBJ1-1; 8 bases match TRBD1. The CDR3 has 14 residues. CDR1 and CDR2 from the germline V gene are SGHAT and FQNNGV. After removal of 5 bases from V and 3 bases from J, the junction contained 5 bases not matched to a gene. The CDR3 is CASSPDRGHTEAFF. The covered CDR3 bases are TGTGCCAGCAGCCCTGACAGGGGCCACACTGAA.

Concerning this clone itself: With the read ending 3 residues before the CDR3 end, the germline J gene is used to fill in that end. The V and J genes are TRBV5-1 and TRBJ1-2, with a possible D match to TRBD1 (6 bases). There are 12 residues in the CDR3. The germline CDR1 and CDR2 sequences are SGHRS and YFSETQ. V was pared by 8 bases and J by 3 bases, with 11 bases between. The DNA read from the CDR3 is TGCGCCAGTATGGGGGCGGACTATGGC. Translation: CASMGADYG. The whole CDR3 sequence reads CASMGADYGYTF.

Of note for this clone: From the germline J gene comes the end of the CDR3, since the read stops 3 residues before it. This rearrangement joins TRBV12-3 or TRBV12-4 to TRBJ2-3; 9 nucleotides match TRBD2. CDR3 length equals 16 residues. J was trimmed by 4 bases and V by 6 bases; bases with no gene match: 11. The CDR3 loop is CASSDYGGGGPDTQYF. The part of the CDR3 DNA that was read is TGTGCCAGCAGCGACTACGGCGGGGGGGGCCCAGATACG.

With regard to this clone: The read ends 3 residues shy of where the CDR3 ends; the end is completed using the germline J gene. The V call is TRBV14, the J call TRBJ2-7, with 7 nucleotides matching TRBD1. Germline CDR1 is SGHDN and CDR2 is FVKESK. The trim removed 5 bases at V and 4 bases at J, leaving 2 bases unmatched. The CDR3 contains 12 residues. The covered CDR3 bases are TGTGCCAGCAGCGAACAGGGGTACGAG. Translating it yields CASSEQGYE. The CDR3, in full, reads CASSEQGYEQYF.

In regard to this clone: The read gets to within 3 residues of the CDR3 end, and the germline J gene fills in the rest. The rearrangement links TRBV19 to TRBJ2-7; tentatively, D is TRBD2 (6 bases). The germline CDR1 and CDR2 sequences are LNHDA and SQIVND (reference sequence). The V and J ends lost 3 bases and 3 bases respectively, with 15 bases between them. CDR3 size: 15 residues. The sequenced CDR3 bases are TGTGCCAGTAGTATGACGTCGGGGGTACGCTACGAG. Translating it yields CASSMTSGVRYE. The complete CDR3 reads CASSMTSGVRYEQYF.

A remark on this clone: The DNA ends 3 residues before the CDR3 does, and the rest of the CDR3 is filled in from the germline J gene. The rearrangement joins TRBV30 to TRBJ1-5; 9 bases fit TRBD1. V was clipped by 1 base and J by 0 bases; unmatched bases: 7. This CDR3 has 17 residues. Germline CDR1 reads GTSNPN; CDR2 reads SVGIG (reference sequence). The CDR3 bases that were read are TGTGCCTGGAGTGGGGGGACAGGGCGAAATAGCAATCAGCCC. This sequence encodes CAWSGGTGRNSNQP. The whole CDR3 sequence is CAWSGGTGRNSNQPQHF.

Concerning this clone itself: The read gets to within 3 residues of the CDR3 end, and the germline J gene fills in the rest. The chain employs TRBV20-1 and TRBJ1-2; D gene uncertain. Germline CDR1 reads DFQATT; CDR2 reads SNEGSKA (reference sequence). This CDR3 is 12 amino acids long. Trimming left V 6 bases short and J 0 bases short, with 8 bases between. The part of the CDR3 DNA that was read is TGCAGTGCCCGGGGATCTAACTATGGC. Translated, it gives CSARGSNYG. The whole CDR3 sequence reads CSARGSNYGYTF.

Concerning this clone: The read falls 3 residues short of the CDR3 end, and the missing part is taken from the germline J gene. The chain uses TRBV7-2 and TRBJ2-2; 7 nucleotides line up with TRBD1. Germline CDR1 and CDR2: SGHTA and FQGNSA. The ends lost 3 bases at V and 7 bases at J; junction bases unmatched: 2. The length of the CDR3 is 13 residues. The covered CDR3 bases are TGTGCCAGCAGCTTCCGGGACAGCGGGGAG. Its protein is CASSFRDSGE. In full, the CDR3 reads CASSFRDSGELFF.

About this clone: The sequenced fragment ends 3 residues before the CDR3 boundary, so the rest is inferred from the germline J gene. This sequence joins TRBV7-8 and TRBJ2-5; 15 nucleotides line up with TRBD2. The CDR3 has 17 amino acids. CDR1 and CDR2 (germline): SGHVS, FQNEAQ. CDR3 sequence reads: CASSSWTSGGARDTQYF. The part of the CDR3 DNA that was read is TGTGCCAGCAGCTCTTGGACTAGCGGGGGGGCGCGGGATACC.